The 5 T cell receptor beta chains below all came from one sample that was sequenced in a study of tumor and adjacent non-tumor tissue in lung cancer. A modified ARM-PCR protocol with three rounds of nested PCR amplified TCRbeta. TCRdb re-derived calls from the multiplex PCR reads in MiXCR, one entry per CDR3 protein. The sample lists approximately 140,000 distinct CDR3 sequences; around two thirds were seen once. No cell sorting was done before RNA was extracted from the tissue. The sequenced sample was lung tumor tissue. The receptor source for this set is a man in his 60s with small cell lung cancer.

This clonotype was counted many times. The chain joins TRBV10-2 to TRBJ1-2; possible D gene TRBD1, 6 bases. Germline lookup yields CDR1 WSHSY and CDR2 SAAADI. The CDR3 covers 13 residues. With 6 bases removed from V and 4 bases from J, the gap between germline ends came to 12 bases. This CDR3 is CASRGQGTYGYTF. The CDR3, as DNA: TGCGCCAGCAGAGGGCAGGGGACCTATGGCTACACCTTC.

Concerning this clonotype itself: The conserved phenylalanine or tryptophan is not found at the CDR3 terminus, so this likely reflects a read error. V is TRBV6-1 and J is TRBJ2-7; D might be TRBD2 (5 bases). The germline gives CDR1 MNHNS, CDR2 SASEGT. CDR3 length: 14 residues. This CDR3 is CTSRRYSATYEQYL. The CDR3 nucleotides read TGTACCAGCAGGAGGTATTCGGCCACCTACGAGCAGTACCTC.

The table lists this clonotype with many counts. This chain links TRBV5-6 with TRBJ2-2; tentatively, D is TRBD2 (6 bases). Looked up from germline, CDR1 is SGHDT and CDR2 is YYEEEE. This CDR3 has 16 residues. Trimming left V 0 bases short and J 6 bases short, with 15 bases between. CDR3 DNA sequence: TGTGCCAGCAGCTTGGGAGGGACTCTGAGGCCCGGGGAGCTGTTTTTT. This gives the protein CASSLGGTLRPGELFF.

On this clonotype: Because the CDR3 is missing its conserved closing phenylalanine or tryptophan, this is likely a read error. This chain uses TRBV10-1 with TRBJ1-1; D unresolved. Per germline, CDR1 WNHNN and CDR2 SYGVQD (reference sequence). CDR3 length: 13 residues. CDR3 sequence reads: CVSRAGLNTEAFS. Written as DNA, the CDR3 is TGCGTCAGCAGAGCGGGCCTGAACACTGAAGCTTTCTCT.

As regards this clonotype: Possible read error: a much larger clone is one base away. V and J are TRBV20-1 and TRBJ1-3; D is undetermined. This CDR3 spans 16 amino acids. Germline lookup yields CDR1 DFQATT and CDR2 SNEGSKA (reference sequence). CDR3 in amino acids: CSAPFDLGSSENTIYF. In DNA form, the CDR3 reads TGCAGTGCTCCTTTTGACCTCGGATCCTCTGAAAACACCATATATTTT.